The entry that follows covers one TCR beta chain sequence. The antigen is undetermined. This entry belongs to a study of cytomegalovirus exposure and HLA in healthy donors. Overall study findings and caveats: A later analysis linked a missense DCLRE1C variant to TCR beta V- and J-gene trimming. Sequencing likely caused a cluster of highly shared sequence variants. Most CMV-associated TCR beta chains were later found to appear HLA-restricted.

Donors sampled were nominally healthy, though unrecorded immune exposures were likely. The junction had 17 bases not matched to a gene; V was cut back by 8 bases and J by 9 bases. CDR3 length: 16 residues. Germline lookup yields CDR1 SGHVS and CDR2 FQNEAQ. PCR was performed using 60 Vbeta and 13 Jbeta primers. The assay was immunoSEQ multiplex PCR, and TCRdb's table has in-frame clones only and misses some. The sample records 90,000 to 100,000 clones, approximately 76% being singletons. The TCR originated in a man in his forties in good health and CMV-seronegative. Input material: PBMCs. The chain recombines TRBV7-8 with TRBJ1-3, with 9 positions matching TRBD1. The CDR3 sequence is CASFSPGQGHVSTIYF. The CDR3 bases are TGTGCCAGCTTCTCCCCCGGACAGGGGCACGTCAGCACCATATATTTT.